This TCR beta chain emerged from a study of T cell responses to AZD1222 COVID-19 vaccine (dated by TCRdb to the early 2020s). Background for the entire study: Because spike-specific TCR depth and breadth did not differ between the two schedules, AZD1222 recipients who got a second dose at roughly 4 weeks were pooled with those who got a second dose at roughly 12 weeks. Trial participants were enrolled into age subgroups of 18-55, 56-69 and 70-plus years, which contained about 150, 28 and 57 TCR-sequenced participants, respectively. A total of 233 trial participants underwent TCR sequencing, of whom approximately 210 received two doses of AZD1222 and approximately 25 received two doses of the MenACWY control vaccine. Results the study describes overall, beyond this receptor: Conclusions about previously exposed vaccinees are limited, since just 5 or 6 AZD1222 recipients were seropositive for SARS-CoV-2 at baseline. After two AZD1222 doses, spike-specific TCR breadth and depth were significantly higher than at day 0 and than in MenACWY recipients. The vaccine-associated CD4 TCRs covered the entire spike protein, and the dominant responses fell in regions 160-218 and 743-854. Reportedly, almost half of the unique spike-specific TCRs recognized epitopes lying outside the regions that are mutated in the B.1.351 and B.1.1.7 variants. Participants were mostly white British and included more females than males, and it was suggested by the authors that clonal diversity may have been underestimated. Because no samples from the day 14 peak response were available, repertoires could be characterized only after the peak T cell response. In the small 56-69-year group, the increase in depth fell short of significance, most likely because of low power.

CDR1 and CDR2, looked up from the germline V gene, are SGHTA and FQGNSA. From its cysteine to its phenylalanine, the CDR3 spans 16 amino acids. CDR3 DNA is the only sequence kept; it has 48 bases, read in frame from the first base. V is pared back by 3 bases and J by 0 bases, with 14 bases lying between the germline termini. Reading the label with the study, this specimen's time point is: baseline before first vaccination. Vaccinee samples came from UK trials COV001 and COV002, including a single-blind randomized controlled phase 2/3 trial of AZD1222 (ChAdOx1 nCoV-19) in healthy adults. For TCRbeta chain sequencing, PBMC samples from trial participants were taken at day 0 and at day 28 after the second dose. Remarks on this clone: This clone's antigen is unknown. No clone much larger than this one lies a single base away; base qualities are absent.

The CDR3 regions of human TCRbeta chains were analyzed by immunosequencing. From the authors' description of their analysis: Repertoire TCRs were matched against a reference library of SARS-CoV-2-specific TCRs generated with the MIRA antigen-specificity platform. Breadth was defined as the fraction of unique TCRs that were SARS-CoV-2-associated, and depth was defined as the fraction of total T cells that were SARS-CoV-2-associated. Using the MIRA data, each spike-specific TCR was mapped to the spike region that the TCR reacts to and placed in a CD4 or CD8 class. Log10-transformed breadth and depth values were compared by one-way ANOVA with Sidak's multiple comparisons tests. Imported from immuneACCESS, the table was reduced by TCRdb to in-frame sequences with V and J called. These copies leave out some clones; in studies compared against another copy, an unresolved V gene accounts for under half, and the cause of the remainder is not known. That table furnishes V, J and clone size, whereas the DNA furnished D and trimming. The sample profile shows 130,000 to 150,000 clones; about 90% of them were found once. In total, the top ten clones hold roughly 5% of the sample.

Sequencing was performed on peripheral blood, taken on day 0 of AZD1222 vaccination. This clonotype was obtained from an adult in good health. The chain is assembled from TRBV7-2 and TRBJ1-1; TRBD1 is perhaps the D gene, given 6 matching bases. The CDR3 region has the sequence CASSFGQRGVNTEAFF. The DNA sequence is given as TGTGCCAGCAGCTTTGGACAGAGGGGGGTGAACACTGAAGCTTTCTTT.